These 15 T cell receptor beta chains share one sample of origin, sequenced in a study of OX40 agonist ivuxolimab in advanced cancers. Some clones are missing from TCRdb's copy, which holds only in-frame ones; the method was immunoSEQ multiplex PCR. Here the sample spans around 100,000 clones, around 89% being singletons. This material consisted of CD4+ or CD8+ T cells sorted from blood, taken in a trial of the OX40 agonist ivuxolimab. All receptors come from an adult with an advanced solid tumor such as melanoma, head and neck, liver or kidney cancer.

This chain links TRBV30 with TRBJ2-2; D unclear. Trimming left V 1 base short and J 0 bases short, with 6 bases between. Germline V lookup: CDR1 GTSNPN, CDR2 SVGIG (reference sequence). There are 14 residues in the CDR3. CDR3 DNA: TGTGCCTGGAGTGGCAGGCCGAACACCGGGGAGCTGTTTTTT. Amino acids: CAWSGRPNTGELFF.

The rearrangement links TRBV19 to TRBJ2-1; D ambiguous. The CDR3 spans 14 residues. Germline CDR1 and CDR2: LNHDA and SQIVND (reference sequence). The V gene lost 8 bases and the J gene lost 13 bases, with 24 bases spanning the gap. The CDR3 sequence is CASRRRLSSPIQFF. In nucleotides, the CDR3 is TGTGCCAGTCGTCGGAGATTAAGTTCTCCAATTCAGTTCTTC.

The chain links TRBV4-2 to TRBJ2-3; 12 bases fit TRBD2. The CDR3 totals 13 residues. V shed 2 bases and J 13 bases; nucleotides not matched to a gene: 4. Germline V gene sequence: CDR1 LGHNA, CDR2 YNFKEQ. CDR3 DNA sequence: TGTGCCAGCAGCCAACTAGCGGGGGGGCCTGAGTATTTT. It specifies CASSQLAGGPEYF.

The chain joins TRBV30 to TRBJ1-6; 8 bases match TRBD1. J gave up 6 bases and V 7 bases, and 5 bases lay outside the gene matches. The CDR3 extends over 13 amino acids. CDR1 and CDR2 from the germline V gene are GTSNPN and SVGIG (reference sequence). The CDR3 sequence is CAFRTGSNSPLHF. The DNA for the CDR3 is TGTGCCTTTCGGACAGGGAGTAATTCACCCCTCCACTTT.

CDR3 residues: CASSPGAGGFNEQFF. CDR3 bases: TGTGCCAGCTCACCAGGGGCAGGGGGCTTCAATGAGCAGTTCTTC. V and J are TRBV18 and TRBJ2-1, with TRBD1 matching 8 bases. CDR1 KGHSH and CDR2 LQKENI come from the germline V gene. This CDR3 has 15 residues. Trimming took 2 bases from V and 6 from J; bases not matched to a gene: 6.

V is TRBV6-1 and J is TRBJ1-2; a weak D match, TRBD1 (6 bases). The germline V and J ends were trimmed by 5 bases and 1 base, with 8 bases remaining between them. From germline, CDR1 is MNHNS and CDR2 SASEGT. This CDR3 has 13 amino acids. The CDR3 region is CASSRTDNYGYTF. CDR3 nucleotide sequence: TGTGCCAGCAGTAGGACAGATAACTATGGCTACACCTTC.

V is TRBV30 and J is TRBJ2-7; the D gene could be TRBD1 or TRBD2 (6 bases each). This CDR3 contains 15 residues. The ends were cut back, 1 base at V and 5 bases at J, with 18 bases in the middle. Germline loops: CDR1 GTSNPN, CDR2 SVGIG (reference sequence). The CDR3 nucleotides are TGTGCCTGGAGTGCACTCTCGGGGGCGAGCAACGAGCAGTACTTC. This translates into CAWSALSGASNEQYF.

This sequence joins TRBV5-4 and TRBJ1-1, with D possibly TRBD1 on 6 matching bases. CDR1 and CDR2 from the germline V gene are SGHNT and YYREEE (reference sequence). The CDR3 loop spans 14 amino acids. The V and J ends lost 4 bases and 1 base respectively, with 11 bases between them. The DNA of the CDR3 is TGTGCCAGCAGCCGCTCGGGACAGAACACTGAAGCTTTCTTT. Protein sequence: CASSRSGQNTEAFF.

The count of this clone is one. The CDR3 region is CASSGTANYGYTF. CDR3 sequence (DNA): TGCGCCAGCAGCGGCACAGCTAACTATGGCTACACCTTC. This chain links TRBV5-1 with TRBJ1-2, with D hard to call. The CDR3 contains 13 residues. Germline V gives CDR1 SGHRS, CDR2 YFSETQ. V gave up 4 bases and J gave up 0 bases, with 7 bases separating them.

The rearrangement joins TRBV30 to TRBJ2-1; TRBD2 is a possible D gene (5 bases). The CDR3 spans 11 residues. The V gene's germline CDR1 is GTSNPN and CDR2 SVGIG (reference sequence). V dropped 7 bases and J dropped 7 bases, with 11 bases sitting between them. In DNA, the CDR3 is TGTGCCTCCTGGACGGGGAATGAGCAGTTCTTC. This translates into CASWTGNEQFF.

V gene TRBV30 combines with J gene TRBJ2-1; 15 positions agree with TRBD2. Trimming cost V 8 bases and J 3 bases; bases outside gene matches: 11. Per the germline V gene, CDR1 is GTSNPN and CDR2 is SVGIG (reference sequence). The CDR3 runs to 17 residues. The CDR3 bases are TGTGCCGGGGTATCCGGGACTAGCGGGAGGTACTACAATGAGCAGTTCTTC. Translated, it gives CAGVSGTSGRYYNEQFF. The full variable domain, rest sourced from reference TRBV30 and TRBJ2-1, is SQTIHQWPATLVQPVGSPLSLECTVEGTSNPNLYWYRQAAGRGLQLLFYSVGIGQISSEVPQNLSASRPQDRQFILSSKKLLLSDSGFYLCAGVSGTSGRYYNEQFFGPGTRLTVL.

The chain links TRBV5-1 to TRBJ2-5; D possibly corresponds to TRBD2 (7 bases). V lost 7 bases to trimming and J lost 1 base, with 20 bases between them. The CDR3 totals 16 residues. Germline V gene sequence: CDR1 SGHRS, CDR2 YFSETQ. The CDR3 is CASSDPGGGGQETQYF. The CDR3 nucleotides are TGCGCCAGCTCAGATCCAGGAGGGGGGGGCCAAGAGACCCAGTACTTC.

This rearrangement joins TRBV28 to TRBJ1-4; 9 bases align to TRBD1. V gave up 4 bases and J gave up 4 bases; unmatched junction bases: 4. This CDR3 is 15 amino acids long. Germline CDR1 MDHEN, CDR2 SYDVKM. The CDR3 sequence is CASSSGGQGNEKLFF. The CDR3, as DNA: TGTGCCAGCAGTTCCGGGGGACAGGGTAATGAAAAACTGTTTTTT.

V usage is TRBV6-1 and J usage is TRBJ1-2; tentative D call: TRBD1 (6 bases). The CDR3 has 13 amino acids. In germline, CDR1 is MNHNS, CDR2 SASEGT. V was shortened by 7 bases and J by 5 bases, with 14 bases between the two germline ends. CDR3 nucleotides: TGTGCCAGCACCCCAACAGGGTATTATGGCTACACCTTC. This encodes CASTPTGYYGYTF.

The chain employs TRBV19 and TRBJ1-2; TRBD1 matches at 7 bases. The CDR3 has 11 amino acids. The germline V gene has CDR1 LNHDA and CDR2 SQIVND (reference sequence). J was trimmed by 7 bases and V by 5 bases; bases with no gene match: 1. CDR3 DNA sequence: TGTGCCAGTAGTGACAGGGCTGGCTACACCTTC. Encoded protein: CASSDRAGYTF.